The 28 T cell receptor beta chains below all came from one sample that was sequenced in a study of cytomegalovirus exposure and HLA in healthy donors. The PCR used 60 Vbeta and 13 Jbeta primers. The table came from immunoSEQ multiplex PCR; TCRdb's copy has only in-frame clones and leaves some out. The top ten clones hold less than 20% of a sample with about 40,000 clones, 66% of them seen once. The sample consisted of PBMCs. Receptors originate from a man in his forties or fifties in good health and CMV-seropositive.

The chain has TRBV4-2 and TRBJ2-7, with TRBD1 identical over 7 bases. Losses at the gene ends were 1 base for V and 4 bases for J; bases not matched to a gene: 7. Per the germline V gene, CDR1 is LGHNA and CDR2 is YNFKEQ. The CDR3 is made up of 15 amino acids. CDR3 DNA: TGTGCCAGCAGCCAAGGGCTAACAGGGGAGTACGAGCAGTACTTC. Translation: CASSQGLTGEYEQYF.

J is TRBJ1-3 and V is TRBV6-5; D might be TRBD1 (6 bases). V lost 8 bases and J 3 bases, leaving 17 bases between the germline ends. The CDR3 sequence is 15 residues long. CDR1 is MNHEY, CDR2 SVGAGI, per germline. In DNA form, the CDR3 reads TGTGCCAGCCGCCGGGGGGCATACGGTGGAAACACCATATATTTT. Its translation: CASRRGAYGGNTIYF.

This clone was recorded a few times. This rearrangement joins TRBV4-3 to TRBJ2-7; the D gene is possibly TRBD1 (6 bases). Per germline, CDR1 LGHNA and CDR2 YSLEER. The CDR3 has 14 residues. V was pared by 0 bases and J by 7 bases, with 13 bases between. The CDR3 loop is CASSQDSDSQEQYF. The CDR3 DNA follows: TGCGCCAGCAGCCAAGATTCGGACAGCCAGGAGCAGTACTTC.

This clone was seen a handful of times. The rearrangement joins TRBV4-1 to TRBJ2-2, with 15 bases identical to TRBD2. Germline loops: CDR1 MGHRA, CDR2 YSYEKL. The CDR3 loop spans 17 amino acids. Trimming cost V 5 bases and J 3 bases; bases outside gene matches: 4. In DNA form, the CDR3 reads TGCGCCAGCAGCTCGAGGACTAGCGGGGGGGACACCGGGGAGCTGTTTTTT. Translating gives CASSSRTSGGDTGELFF.

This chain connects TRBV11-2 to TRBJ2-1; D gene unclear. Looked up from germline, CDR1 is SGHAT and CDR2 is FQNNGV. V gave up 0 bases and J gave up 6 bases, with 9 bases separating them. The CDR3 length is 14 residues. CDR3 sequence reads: CASSLDPFPNEQFF. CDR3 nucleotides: TGTGCCAGCAGCTTAGACCCCTTCCCCAATGAGCAGTTCTTC.

The CDR3 DNA reads TGTGCCAGCAGCTTGGTATTAGCGGGGGGCCAAGAGACCCAGTACTTC. This translates into CASSLVLAGGQETQYF. This chain connects TRBV5-6 to TRBJ2-5, with 10 positions matching TRBD2. The CDR3 has 16 amino acids. The germline V gene encodes CDR1 SGHDT and CDR2 YYEEEE. Losses at the gene ends were 0 bases for V and 1 base for J; bases not matched to a gene: 3. The full variable domain, in which reference TRBV5-6 and TRBJ2-5 provide the parts outside the CDR3, is DAGVTQSPTHLIKTRGQQVTLRCSPKSGHDTVSWYQQALGQGPQFIFQYYEEEERQRGNFPDRFSGHQFPNYSSELNVNALLLGDSALYLCASSLVLAGGQETQYFGPGTRLLVL.

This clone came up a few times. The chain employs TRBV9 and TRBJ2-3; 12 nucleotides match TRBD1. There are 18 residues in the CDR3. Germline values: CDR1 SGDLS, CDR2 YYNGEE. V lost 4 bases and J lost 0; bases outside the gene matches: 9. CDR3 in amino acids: CASSLRGGQGASTDTQYF. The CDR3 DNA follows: TGTGCCAGCAGCCTCCGAGGGGGACAGGGGGCTAGCACAGATACGCAGTATTTT.

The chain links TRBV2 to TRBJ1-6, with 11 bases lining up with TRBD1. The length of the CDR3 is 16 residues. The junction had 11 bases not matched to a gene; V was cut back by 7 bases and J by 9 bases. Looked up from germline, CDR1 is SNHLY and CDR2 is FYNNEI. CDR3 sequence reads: CASIPGQGVPGSPLHF. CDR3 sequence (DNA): TGTGCCAGCATTCCGGGACAGGGGGTCCCTGGTTCACCCCTCCACTTT.

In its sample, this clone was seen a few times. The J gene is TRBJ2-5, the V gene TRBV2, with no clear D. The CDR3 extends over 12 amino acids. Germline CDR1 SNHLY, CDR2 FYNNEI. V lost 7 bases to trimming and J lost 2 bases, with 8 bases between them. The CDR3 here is CASKFIQETQYF. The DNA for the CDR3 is TGTGCCAGCAAATTTATACAAGAGACCCAGTACTTC.

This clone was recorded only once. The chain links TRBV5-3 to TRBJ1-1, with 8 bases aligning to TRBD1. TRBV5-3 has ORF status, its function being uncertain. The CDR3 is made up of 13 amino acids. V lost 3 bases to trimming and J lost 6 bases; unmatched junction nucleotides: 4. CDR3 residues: CARSSGQGPEAFF. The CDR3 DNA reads TGTGCCAGAAGCTCCGGACAGGGACCTGAAGCTTTCTTT.

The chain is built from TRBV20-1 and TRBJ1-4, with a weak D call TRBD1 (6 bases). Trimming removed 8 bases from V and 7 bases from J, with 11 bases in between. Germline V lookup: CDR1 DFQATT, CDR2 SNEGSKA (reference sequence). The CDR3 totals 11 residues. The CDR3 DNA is TGCAGTTCAGGGGTTGGTGAAAAACTGTTTTTT. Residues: CSSGVGEKLFF.

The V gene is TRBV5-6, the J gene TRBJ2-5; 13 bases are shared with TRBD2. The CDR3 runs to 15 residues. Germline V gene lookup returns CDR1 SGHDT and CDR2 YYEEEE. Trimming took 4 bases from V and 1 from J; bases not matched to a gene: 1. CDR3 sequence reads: CASSRTSGGQETQYF. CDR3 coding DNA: TGTGCCAGCAGCCGGACTAGCGGGGGCCAAGAGACCCAGTACTTC. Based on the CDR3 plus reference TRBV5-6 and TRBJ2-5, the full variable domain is DAGVTQSPTHLIKTRGQQVTLRCSPKSGHDTVSWYQQALGQGPQFIFQYYEEEERQRGNFPDRFSGHQFPNYSSELNVNALLLGDSALYLCASSRTSGGQETQYFGPGTRLLVL.

This CDR3 is CASTRKTENSPLHF. The CDR3 bases are TGTGCCAGCACCAGGAAGACAGAAAATTCACCCCTCCACTTT. This chain links TRBV6-6 with TRBJ1-6; a possible D gene is TRBD1 (5 bases). Germline loops: CDR1 MNHNY, CDR2 SVGAGI (reference sequence). Trimming took off 7 bases at V and 7 bases at J, with 14 bases between the two ends. The CDR3 totals 14 residues.

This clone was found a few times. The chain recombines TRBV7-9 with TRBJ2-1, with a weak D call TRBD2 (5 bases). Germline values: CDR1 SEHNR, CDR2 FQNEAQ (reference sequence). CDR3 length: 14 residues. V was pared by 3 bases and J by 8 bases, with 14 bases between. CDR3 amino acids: CASSLSGSQDEQFF. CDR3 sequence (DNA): TGTGCCAGCAGCTTGTCGGGGAGTCAGGATGAGCAGTTCTTC.

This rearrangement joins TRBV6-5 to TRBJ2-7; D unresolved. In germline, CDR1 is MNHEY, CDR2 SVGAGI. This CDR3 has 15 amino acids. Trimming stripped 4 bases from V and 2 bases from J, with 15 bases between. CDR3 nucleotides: TGTGCCAGCAGTTCTCAGACTGGGTCAGCCTACGAGCAGTACTTC. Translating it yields CASSSQTGSAYEQYF.

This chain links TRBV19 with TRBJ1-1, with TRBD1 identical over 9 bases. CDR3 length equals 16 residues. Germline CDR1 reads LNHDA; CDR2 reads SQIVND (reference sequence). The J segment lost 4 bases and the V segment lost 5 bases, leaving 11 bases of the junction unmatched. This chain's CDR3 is CASSPHGTGTFTEAFF. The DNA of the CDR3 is TGTGCCAGTAGTCCCCACGGGACAGGGACTTTCACTGAAGCTTTCTTT.

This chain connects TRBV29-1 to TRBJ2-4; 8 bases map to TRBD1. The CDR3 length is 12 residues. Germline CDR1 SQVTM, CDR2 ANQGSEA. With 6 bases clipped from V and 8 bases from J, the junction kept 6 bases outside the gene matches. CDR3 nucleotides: TGCAGCGTAGAGACAGGGGACGACATTCAGTACTTC. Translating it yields CSVETGDDIQYF.

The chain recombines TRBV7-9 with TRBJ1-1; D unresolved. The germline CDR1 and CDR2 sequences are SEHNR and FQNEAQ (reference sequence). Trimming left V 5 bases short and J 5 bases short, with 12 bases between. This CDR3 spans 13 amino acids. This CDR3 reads CASSQEEGTEAFF. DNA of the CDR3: TGTGCCAGCAGCCAAGAGGAGGGAACTGAAGCTTTCTTT.

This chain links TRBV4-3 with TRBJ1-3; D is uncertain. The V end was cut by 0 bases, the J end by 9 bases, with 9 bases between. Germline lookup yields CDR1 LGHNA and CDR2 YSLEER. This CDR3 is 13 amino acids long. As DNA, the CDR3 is TGCGCCAGCAGCCAAGATCTCACGGGCACCATATATTTT. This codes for CASSQDLTGTIYF.

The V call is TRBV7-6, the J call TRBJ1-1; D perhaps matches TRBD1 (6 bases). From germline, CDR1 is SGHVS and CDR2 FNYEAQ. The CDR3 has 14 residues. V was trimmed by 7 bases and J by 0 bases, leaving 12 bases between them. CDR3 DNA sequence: TGTGCCAGCAACAGGGTGGGGGTGAACACTGAAGCTTTCTTT. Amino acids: CASNRVGVNTEAFF.

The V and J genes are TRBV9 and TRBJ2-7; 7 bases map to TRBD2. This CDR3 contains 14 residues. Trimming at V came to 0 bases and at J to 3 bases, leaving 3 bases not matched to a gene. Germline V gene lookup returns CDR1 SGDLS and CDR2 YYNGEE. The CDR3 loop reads CASSVGGGIYEQYF. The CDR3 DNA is TGTGCCAGCAGCGTAGGGGGGGGGATCTACGAGCAGTACTTC.

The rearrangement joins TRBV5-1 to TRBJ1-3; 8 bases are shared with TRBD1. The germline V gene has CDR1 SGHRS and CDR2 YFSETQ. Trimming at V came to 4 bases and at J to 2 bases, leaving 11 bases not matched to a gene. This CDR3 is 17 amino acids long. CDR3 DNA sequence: TGCGCCAGCAGCGTGTCCCCCGAGACAGGGGCTGGAAACACCATATATTTT. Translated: CASSVSPETGAGNTIYF. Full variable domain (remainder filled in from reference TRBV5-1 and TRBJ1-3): KAGVTQTPRYLIKTRGQQVTLSCSPISGHRSVSWYQQTPGQGLQFLFEYFSETQRNKGNFPGRFSGRQFSNSRSEMNVSTLELGDSALYLCASSVSPETGAGNTIYFGEGSWLTVV.

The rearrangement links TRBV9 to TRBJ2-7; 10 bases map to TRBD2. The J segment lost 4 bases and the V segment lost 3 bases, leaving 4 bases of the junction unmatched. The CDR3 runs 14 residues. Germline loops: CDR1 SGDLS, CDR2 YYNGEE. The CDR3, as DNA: TGTGCCAGCAGCGAGGGTAGCGGGGGGTACGAGCAGTACTTC. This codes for CASSEGSGGYEQYF.

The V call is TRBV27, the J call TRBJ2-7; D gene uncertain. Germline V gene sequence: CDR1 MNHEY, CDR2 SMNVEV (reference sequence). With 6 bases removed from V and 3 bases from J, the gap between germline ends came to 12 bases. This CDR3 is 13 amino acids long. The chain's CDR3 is CASSPQVRYEQYF. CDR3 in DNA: TGTGCCAGCAGCCCCCAGGTCCGCTACGAGCAGTACTTC.

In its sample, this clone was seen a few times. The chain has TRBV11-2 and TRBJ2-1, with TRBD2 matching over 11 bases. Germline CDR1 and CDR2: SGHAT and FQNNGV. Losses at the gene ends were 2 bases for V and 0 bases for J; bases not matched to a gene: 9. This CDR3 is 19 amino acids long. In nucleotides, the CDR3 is TGTGCCAGCAGCTTACTACGACTAGCGGGGCCCAGCTCCTACAATGAGCAGTTCTTC. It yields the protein CASSLLRLAGPSSYNEQFF.

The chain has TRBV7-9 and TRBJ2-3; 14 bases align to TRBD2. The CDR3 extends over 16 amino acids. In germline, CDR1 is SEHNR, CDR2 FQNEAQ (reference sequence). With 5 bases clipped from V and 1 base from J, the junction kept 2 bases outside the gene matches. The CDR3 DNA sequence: TGTGCCAGCAGCCTGGGACTAGCGGGGGGCACAGATACGCAGTATTTT. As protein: CASSLGLAGGTDTQYF.

CDR3 nucleotides: TGTGCCAGCCGGAGGAGCACAGATACGCAGTATTTT. Protein product: CASRRSTDTQYF. The rearrangement uses TRBV27 and TRBJ2-3; a possible D gene is TRBD2 (5 bases). The CDR3 spans 12 residues. V was trimmed by 8 bases and J by 0 bases, leaving 6 bases between them. The germline V gene has CDR1 MNHEY and CDR2 SMNVEV (reference sequence).

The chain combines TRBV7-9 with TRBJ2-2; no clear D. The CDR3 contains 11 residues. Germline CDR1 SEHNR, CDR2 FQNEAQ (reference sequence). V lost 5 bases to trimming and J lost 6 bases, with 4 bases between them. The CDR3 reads CASSPAGELFF. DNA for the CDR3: TGTGCCAGCAGCCCTGCCGGGGAGCTGTTTTTT.